The sequence of this TCR beta chain was determined in a study of cytomegalovirus exposure and HLA in healthy donors. Whole-study context: Earlier work reported approximately 100 million unique TCR beta sequences from 150 million to 200 million T cells.

Vbeta (60) and Jbeta (13) primers were used in the PCR. Assay: immunoSEQ multiplex PCR; the TCRdb copy retains only in-frame clones and omits some. The sample yields approximately 160,000 clones, around 80% seen once. The junction had 5 bases not matched to a gene; V was cut back by 2 bases and J by 1 base. Germline CDR1 reads MDHEN; CDR2 reads SYDVKM. The length of the CDR3 is 16 residues. Sample: PBMCs. The V call is TRBV28, the J call TRBJ2-7; 10 nucleotides align to TRBD1. The sequence was collected from a man aged 18 to 29 in good health and CMV-seronegative. CDR3 in DNA: TGTGCCAGCAGTTTAGGGACAGGGGCCTCATCCTACGAGCAGTACTTC. Encoded protein: CASSLGTGASSYEQYF. The full variable domain, its missing parts supplied by reference TRBV28 and TRBJ2-7, is DVKVTQSSRYLVKRTGEKVFLECVQDMDHENMFWYRQDPGLGLRLIYFSYDVKMKEKGDIPEGYSVSREKKERFSLILESASTNQTSMYLCASSLGTGASSYEQYFGPGTRLTVT.